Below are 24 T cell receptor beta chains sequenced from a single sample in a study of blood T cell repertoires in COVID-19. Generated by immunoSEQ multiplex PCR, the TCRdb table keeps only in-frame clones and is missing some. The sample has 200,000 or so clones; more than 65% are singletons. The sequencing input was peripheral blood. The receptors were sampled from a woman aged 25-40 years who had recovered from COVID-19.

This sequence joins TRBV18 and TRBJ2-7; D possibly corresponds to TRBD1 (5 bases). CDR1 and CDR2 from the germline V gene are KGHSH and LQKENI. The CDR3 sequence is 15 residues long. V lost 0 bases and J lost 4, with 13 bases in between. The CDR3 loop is CASSPPKGQLYEQYF. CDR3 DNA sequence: TGTGCCAGCTCACCACCGAAAGGACAACTATACGAGCAGTACTTC.

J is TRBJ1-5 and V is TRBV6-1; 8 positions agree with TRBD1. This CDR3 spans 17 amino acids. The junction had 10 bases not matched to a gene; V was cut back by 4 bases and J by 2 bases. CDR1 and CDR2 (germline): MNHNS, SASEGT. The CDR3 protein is CASSVALQGGGNQPQHF. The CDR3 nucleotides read TGTGCCAGCAGTGTCGCCCTACAGGGGGGGGGCAATCAGCCCCAGCATTTT.

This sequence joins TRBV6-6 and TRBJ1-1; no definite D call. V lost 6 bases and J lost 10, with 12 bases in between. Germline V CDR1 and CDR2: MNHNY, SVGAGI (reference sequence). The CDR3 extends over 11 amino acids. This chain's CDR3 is CASSPARGAFF. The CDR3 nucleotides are TGTGCCAGCAGCCCTGCTCGAGGAGCTTTCTTT.

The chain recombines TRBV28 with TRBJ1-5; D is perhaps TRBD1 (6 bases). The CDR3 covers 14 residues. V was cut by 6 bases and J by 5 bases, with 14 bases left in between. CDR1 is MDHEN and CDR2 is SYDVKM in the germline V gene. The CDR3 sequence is CASSLGGEHQPQHF. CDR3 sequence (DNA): TGTGCCAGCAGCCTAGGGGGGGAGCATCAGCCCCAGCATTTT.

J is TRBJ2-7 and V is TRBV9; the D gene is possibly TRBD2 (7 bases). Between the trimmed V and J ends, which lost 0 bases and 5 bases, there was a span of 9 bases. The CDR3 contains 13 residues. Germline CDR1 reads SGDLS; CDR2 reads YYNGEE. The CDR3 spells CASSVEGGDEQYF. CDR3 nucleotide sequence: TGTGCCAGCAGCGTAGAGGGGGGGGACGAGCAGTACTTC.

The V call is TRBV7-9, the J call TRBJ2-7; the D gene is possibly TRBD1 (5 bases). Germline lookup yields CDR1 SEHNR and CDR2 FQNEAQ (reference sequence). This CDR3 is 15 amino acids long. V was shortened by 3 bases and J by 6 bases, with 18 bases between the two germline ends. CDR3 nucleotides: TGTGCCAGCAGCTTTGGGGCCAGGTCCCCCGGCGAGCAGTACTTC. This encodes CASSFGARSPGEQYF.

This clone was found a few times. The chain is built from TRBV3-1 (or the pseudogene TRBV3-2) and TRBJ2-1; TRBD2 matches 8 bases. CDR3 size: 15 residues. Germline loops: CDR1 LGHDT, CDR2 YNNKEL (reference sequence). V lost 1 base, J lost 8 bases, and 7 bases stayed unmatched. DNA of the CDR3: TGTGCCAGCAGCCAAGCGGGAGGGAGGTGGGATGAGCAGTTCTTC. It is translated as CASSQAGGRWDEQFF.

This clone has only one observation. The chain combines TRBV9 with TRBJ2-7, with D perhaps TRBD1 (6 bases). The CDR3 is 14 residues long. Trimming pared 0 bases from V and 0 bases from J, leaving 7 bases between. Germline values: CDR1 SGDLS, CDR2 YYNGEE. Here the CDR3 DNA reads TGTGCCAGCAGCGTAGCGGACAGCTCCTACGAGCAGTACTTC. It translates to CASSVADSSYEQYF. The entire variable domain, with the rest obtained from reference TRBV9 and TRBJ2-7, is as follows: DSGVTQTPKHLITATGQRVTLRCSPRSGDLSVYWYQQSLDQGLQFLIQYYNGEERAKGNILERFSAQQFPDLHSELNLSSLELGDSALYFCASSVADSSYEQYFGPGTRLTVT.

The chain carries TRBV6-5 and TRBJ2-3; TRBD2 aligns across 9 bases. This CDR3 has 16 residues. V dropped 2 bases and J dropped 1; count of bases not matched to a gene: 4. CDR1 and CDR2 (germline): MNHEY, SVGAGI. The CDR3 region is CASSYQREVGTDTQYF. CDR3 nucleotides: TGTGCCAGCAGTTACCAGCGGGAGGTGGGCACAGATACGCAGTATTTT.

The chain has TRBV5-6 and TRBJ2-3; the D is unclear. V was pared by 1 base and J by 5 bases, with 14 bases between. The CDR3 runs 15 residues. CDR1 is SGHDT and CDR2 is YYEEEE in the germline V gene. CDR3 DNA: TGTGCCAGCAGCTTGAGTCGCAGTCCGGGAGATACGCAGTATTTT. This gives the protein CASSLSRSPGDTQYF.

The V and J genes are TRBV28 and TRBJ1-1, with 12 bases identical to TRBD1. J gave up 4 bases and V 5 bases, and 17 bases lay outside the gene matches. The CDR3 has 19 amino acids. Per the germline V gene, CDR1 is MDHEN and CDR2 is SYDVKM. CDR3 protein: CASSPTRWDRGRRGTEAFF. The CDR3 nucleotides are TGTGCCAGCAGTCCCACCAGGTGGGACAGGGGGCGAAGGGGCACTGAAGCTTTCTTT.

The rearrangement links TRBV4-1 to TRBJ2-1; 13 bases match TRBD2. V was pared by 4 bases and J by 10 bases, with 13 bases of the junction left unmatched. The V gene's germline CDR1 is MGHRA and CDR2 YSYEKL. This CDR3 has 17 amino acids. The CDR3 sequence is CASSLQPWPGLAGEQFF. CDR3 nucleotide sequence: TGCGCCAGCAGCCTCCAACCTTGGCCGGGACTAGCGGGGGAGCAGTTCTTC.

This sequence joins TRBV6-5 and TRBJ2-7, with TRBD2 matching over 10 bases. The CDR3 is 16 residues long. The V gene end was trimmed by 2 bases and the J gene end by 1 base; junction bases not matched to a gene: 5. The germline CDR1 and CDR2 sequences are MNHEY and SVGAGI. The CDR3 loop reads CASSYEASGGSYEQYF. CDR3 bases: TGTGCCAGCAGTTACGAGGCTAGCGGGGGTTCCTACGAGCAGTACTTC.

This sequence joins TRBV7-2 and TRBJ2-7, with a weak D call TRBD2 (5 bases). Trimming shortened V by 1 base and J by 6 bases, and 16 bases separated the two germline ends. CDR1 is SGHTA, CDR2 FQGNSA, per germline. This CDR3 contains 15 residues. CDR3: CASSLVGAGISEQYF. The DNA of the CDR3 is TGTGCCAGCAGCTTAGTCGGCGCCGGGATAAGCGAGCAGTACTTC.

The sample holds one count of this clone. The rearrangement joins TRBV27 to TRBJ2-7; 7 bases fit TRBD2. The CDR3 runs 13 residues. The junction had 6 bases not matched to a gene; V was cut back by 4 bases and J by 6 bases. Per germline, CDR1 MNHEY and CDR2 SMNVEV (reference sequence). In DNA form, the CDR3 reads TGTGCCAGCAGTTGGGCAGCGGGAACCGAGCAGTACTTC. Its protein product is CASSWAAGTEQYF.

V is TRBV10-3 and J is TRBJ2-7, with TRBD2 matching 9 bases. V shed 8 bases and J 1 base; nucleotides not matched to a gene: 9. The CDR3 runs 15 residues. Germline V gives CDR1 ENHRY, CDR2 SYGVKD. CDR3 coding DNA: TGTGCCATCCAGGCCCCAGCGGGAGGTTCCTACGAGCAGTACTTC. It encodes CAIQAPAGGSYEQYF.

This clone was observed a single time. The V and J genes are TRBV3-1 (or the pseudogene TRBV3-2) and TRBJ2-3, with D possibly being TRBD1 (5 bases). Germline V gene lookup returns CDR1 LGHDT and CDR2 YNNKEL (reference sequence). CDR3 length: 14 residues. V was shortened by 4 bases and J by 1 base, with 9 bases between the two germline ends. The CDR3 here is CASSPLGGTDTQYF. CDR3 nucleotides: TGTGCCAGCAGCCCATTAGGGGGCACAGATACGCAGTATTTT.

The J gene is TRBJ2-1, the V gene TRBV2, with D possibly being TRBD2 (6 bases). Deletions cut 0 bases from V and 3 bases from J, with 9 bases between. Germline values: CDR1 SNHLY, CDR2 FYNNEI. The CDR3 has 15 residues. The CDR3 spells CASSEAGGLYNEQFF. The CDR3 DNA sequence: TGTGCCAGCAGTGAAGCGGGAGGTCTCTACAATGAGCAGTTCTTC.

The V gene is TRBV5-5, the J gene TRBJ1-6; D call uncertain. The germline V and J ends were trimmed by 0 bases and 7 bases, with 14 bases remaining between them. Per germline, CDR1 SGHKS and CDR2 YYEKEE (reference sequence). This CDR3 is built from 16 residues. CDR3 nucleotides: TGTGCCAGCAGCTTGGAATGGGAGCGGGCGAATTCACCCCTCCACTTT. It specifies CASSLEWERANSPLHF. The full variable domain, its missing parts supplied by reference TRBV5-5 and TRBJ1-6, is DAGVTQSPTHLIKTRGQQVTLRCSPISGHKSVSWYQQVLGQGPQFIFQYYEKEERGRGNFPDRFSARQFPNYSSELNVNALLLGDSALYLCASSLEWERANSPLHFGNGTRLTVT.

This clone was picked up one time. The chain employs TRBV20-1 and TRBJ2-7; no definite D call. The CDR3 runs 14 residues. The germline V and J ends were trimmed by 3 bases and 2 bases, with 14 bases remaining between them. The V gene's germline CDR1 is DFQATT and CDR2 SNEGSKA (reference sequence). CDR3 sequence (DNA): TGCAGTGCTAGTCTCCCAGGTCCCCCCTACGAGCAGTACTTC. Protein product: CSASLPGPPYEQYF.

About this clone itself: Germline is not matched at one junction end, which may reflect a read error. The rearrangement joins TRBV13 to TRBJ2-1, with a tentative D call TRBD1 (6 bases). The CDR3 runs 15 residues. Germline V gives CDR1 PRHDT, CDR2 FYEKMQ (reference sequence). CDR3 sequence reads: CASSLSGGAYNEQFF. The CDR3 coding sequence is TGTGCCAGCAGCCTCTCTGGGGGCGCCTATAATGAGCAGTTCTTC.

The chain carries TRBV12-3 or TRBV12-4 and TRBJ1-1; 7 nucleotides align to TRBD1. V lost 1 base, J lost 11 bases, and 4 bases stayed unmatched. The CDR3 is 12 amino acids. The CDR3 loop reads CASSLVQGHAFF. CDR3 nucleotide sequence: TGTGCCAGCAGTTTAGTACAGGGGCACGCTTTCTTT.

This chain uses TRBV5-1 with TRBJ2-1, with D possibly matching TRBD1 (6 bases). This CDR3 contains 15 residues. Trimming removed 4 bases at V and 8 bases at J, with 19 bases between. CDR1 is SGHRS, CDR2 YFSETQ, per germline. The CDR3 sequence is CASSGTNQGGHEQFF. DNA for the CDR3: TGCGCCAGCAGCGGAACCAACCAAGGGGGTCATGAGCAGTTCTTC.

CDR3 residues: CASSQDEAGGLDEQFF. Written as DNA, the CDR3 is TGTGCCAGCAGCCAAGACGAGGCGGGAGGGCTTGATGAGCAGTTCTTC. V gene TRBV3-1 (or the pseudogene TRBV3-2) combines with J gene TRBJ2-1, with 9 bases matching TRBD2. This CDR3 is 16 amino acids long. Germline lookup yields CDR1 LGHDT and CDR2 YNNKEL (reference sequence). V lost 0 bases and J lost 8; bases outside the gene matches: 8.